This T cell receptor (beta chain) was sequenced for a study of somatic reversion in DOCK8 deficiency (dated by TCRdb to between 2020 and 2021). General notes on the study: T cell receptor beta repertoires were compared among DOCK8-deficient patients, DOCK8-revertant patients and healthy volunteers. The study investigated how somatic reversion of pathogenic DOCK8 variants alters lymphocyte differentiation and function in DOCK8 deficiency. The DOCK8-deficient patients included in the study had been previously reported. The research as a whole found: Whether whole blood or PBMCs served as the source material for each individual sample was not specified in the methods.

The receptor library was made with multiplex PCR. TRB libraries were made by one-step amplicon PCR using EuroClonality-NGS primers on approximately 0.1 ug genomic DNA. Sequencing of TRB amplicons was performed on Illumina MiSeq instruments using 2 x 250 bp version 2 chemistry. The published analysis was carried out like this. Primary TRB sequence analysis and V(D)J annotation were performed with IMGT/HighV-QUEST. VDJtools was used to assess repertoire diversity and composition after nonfunctional clones were removed and samples were downsampled for comparisons between samples. In TCRdb, the public reads were trimmed at Q25 with fastp and aligned with MiXCR, with productive beta chains retained. Under each unique CDR3 protein, matching rows form one entry showing the most common genes and DNA. These V and J calls originate from TCRdb's pipeline instead of the authors' own analysis. This sample comprises 2,700 or so distinct CDR3 sequences, less than 30% of them detected only once. The ten largest clonotypes hold over 7.5% of the sample.

A remark on this clonotype: No antigen is known for it. One base away there is no much larger clone; base qualities are not given.

The cysteine opens and the phenylalanine closes a CDR3 of 16 amino acids. The kept DNA is CDR3 alone, 48 bases in frame from the first base. The germline V gene yields SGHRS for CDR1 and YFSETQ for CDR2. V was cut back by 6 bases and J by 2 bases, leaving a gap of 21 bases between them. Healthy control blood came from volunteer donors supplied by blood services in Australia and France. Genomic DNA for TCR repertoire analysis was extracted from either whole blood samples or PBMCs. Input material: peripheral blood. The chain couples TRBV5-1 to TRBJ2-7; the D assignment is uncertain and may be TRBD1 or TRBD2, with 5 bases supporting each. The origin of this receptor is a human donor in good health. The DNA sequence is TGCGCCAGCAACAACGCCGGGACCCGGAAGGCCTACGAGCAGTACTTC. This gives the protein CASNNAGTRKAYEQYF. Joined to the reference TRBV5-1 and TRBJ2-7 proteins, this CDR3 gives the full variable domain: KAGVTQTPRYLIKTRGQQVTLSCSPISGHRSVSWYQQTPGQGLQFLFEYFSETQRNKGNFPGRFSGRQFSNSRSEMNVSTLELGDSALYLCASNNAGTRKAYEQYFGPGTRLTVT.